A single sample gave rise to the 10 T cell receptor beta chains below, sequenced in a study of blood T cells in healthy people across ages. The second PCR ran about 6 to 11 cycles with a sample-barcoded 5' primer and J-beta primers. TCRdb passed the 5' RACE reads through MiXCR, listing each CDR3 protein once. The profile shows approximately 800,000 distinct CDR3 sequences, more than 35% of them singletons. Sequencing used blood. The receptor source for this set is a man of 80 years or more in good health.

This clonotype was recorded a few times. The chain recombines TRBV6-6 with TRBJ2-1; no definite D call. V was pared by 0 bases and J by 7 bases, with 10 bases between. The CDR3 is made up of 14 amino acids. The V gene's germline CDR1 is MNHNY and CDR2 SVGAGI (reference sequence). The CDR3 loop is CASSYSRLKNEQFF. CDR3 in DNA: TGTGCCAGCAGTTACTCAAGGCTAAAAAATGAGCAGTTCTTC.

This chain connects TRBV25-1 to TRBJ2-5, with TRBD2 identical over 9 bases. The tail of the sequence fits TRBJ2-7 better, so the J call may be wrong. Germline values: CDR1 MGHDK, CDR2 SYGVNS. The length of the CDR3 is 14 residues. The CDR3 region is CASGGAGLAFEQYF. In DNA, the CDR3 is TGTGCCAGCGGGGGGGCGGGACTAGCATTCGAGCAGTACTTC.

This CDR3 reads CSASRTSSNEQFF. For the CDR3, the DNA is TGCAGTGCTAGCCGGACTAGCAGCAATGAGCAGTTCTTC. The V call is TRBV20-1, the J call TRBJ2-1; 8 nucleotides agree with TRBD2. Germline CDR1 and CDR2: DFQATT and SNEGSKA (reference sequence). The V gene end was trimmed by 3 bases and the J gene end by 6 bases; junction bases not matched to a gene: 4. The CDR3 runs 13 residues.

This clonotype turned up a few times. The chain couples TRBV20-1 to TRBJ2-4; perhaps TRBD1 as D (6 bases). Trimming removed 4 bases at V and 7 bases at J, with 14 bases between. The CDR3 totals 13 residues. CDR1 is DFQATT and CDR2 is SNEGSKA in the germline V gene (reference sequence). CDR3 protein: CSATTGGWNIQYF. DNA of the CDR3: TGCAGTGCTACGACAGGTGGTTGGAACATTCAGTACTTC.

On this clonotype itself: The junction and the germline gene differ at one end; a read error may be behind it. The J gene is TRBJ2-7, the V gene TRBV12-3 or TRBV12-4, with 8 bases that match TRBD1. CDR3 length equals 16 residues. For the CDR3, the DNA is TGTGCCGGCAGTCAACAGACAGGGGTCCCCTCCTACGAGCAGTACTTC. Its translation: CAGSQQTGVPSYEQYF.

The chain links TRBV10-3 to TRBJ2-7; 7 bases match TRBD2. The CDR3 sequence is 16 residues long. After removal of 10 bases from V and 1 base from J, the junction contained 16 bases not matched to a gene. Looked up from germline, CDR1 is ENHRY and CDR2 is SYGVKD. CDR3 loop: CASLRGGSEESYEQYF. The CDR3 coding sequence is TGTGCCAGCCTTCGAGGCGGGAGTGAGGAATCCTACGAGCAGTACTTC.

The chain carries TRBV30 and TRBJ1-2, with TRBD1 matching over 7 bases. J lost 5 bases, V lost 1 base, and 4 bases had no gene match. This CDR3 is built from 13 residues. Germline lookup yields CDR1 GTSNPN and CDR2 SVGIG (reference sequence). CDR3 amino acids: CAWSGQGGYGYTF. The CDR3 region has the DNA TGTGCCTGGAGTGGACAGGGAGGGTATGGCTACACCTTC. Drawing the rest from reference TRBV30 and TRBJ1-2, the complete variable domain is SQTIHQWPATLVQPVGSPLSLECTVEGTSNPNLYWYRQAAGRGLQLLFYSVGIGQISSEVPQNLSASRPQDRQFILSSKKLLLSDSGFYLCAWSGQGGYGYTFGSGTRLTVV.

The chain combines TRBV30 with TRBJ2-1, with 8 bases aligning to TRBD2. The CDR3 contains 13 residues. V was clipped by 4 bases and J by 5 bases; unmatched bases: 4. Germline V gives CDR1 GTSNPN, CDR2 SVGIG (reference sequence). This CDR3 is CAWIRGGDNEQFF. The CDR3 coding sequence is TGTGCCTGGATCCGGGGGGGCGACAATGAGCAGTTCTTC.

This clonotype came up once. One junction end disagrees with the germline gene, perhaps due to a read error. This chain joins TRBV5-1 and TRBJ2-3; no clear D gene. CDR1 is SGHRS, CDR2 YFSETQ, per germline. The CDR3 has 15 residues. The CDR3 is CASSFIGSGTDTPYF. DNA of the CDR3: TGCGCCAGCAGCTTTATCGGCAGTGGAACAGATACGCCGTATTTT.

The sample holds many counts of this clonotype. The V gene is TRBV5-1, the J gene TRBJ2-7; D is tentatively TRBD1 or TRBD2 (5 bases each). The V and J ends lost 3 bases and 4 bases respectively, with 17 bases between them. The CDR3 sequence is 15 residues long. Germline V gives CDR1 SGHRS, CDR2 YFSETQ. Here the CDR3 DNA reads TGCGCCAGCAGCTCAACCGGGACGGTTTGGTACGAGCAGTACTTC. Protein sequence: CASSSTGTVWYEQYF.